The clone carrying this TCR beta chain has a handful of counts. What it binds is not known. This sample stems from a study of cytomegalovirus exposure and HLA in healthy donors. The PCR made use of 60 Vbeta and 13 Jbeta primers. The repertoire was sequenced with immunoSEQ multiplex PCR; TCRdb's copy has only in-frame clones and lacks some. Of 82,000 or so clones listed, 10% are singletons. Study results and limitations: Presence/absence analyses supposed approximately even sequencing depth among donors. Earlier analysis yielded a pattern in which most TCR beta V segments were productive about 90% or about 30% of the time. Later, an analysis found that common viral pathogens appeared to be linked with several of the most significant clusters.

This CDR3 has 15 residues. Germline loops: CDR1 SGHTA, CDR2 FQGNSA. Trimming stripped 6 bases from V and 0 bases from J, with 12 bases between. At sampling all donors were nominally healthy, likely with unrecorded immune exposures. The sequenced material came from PBMCs. The V gene is TRBV7-2, the J gene TRBJ1-5; D is unclear. The source of this sequence is a man in his sixties in good health and CMV-seropositive. This CDR3 is CASSSDTVSNQPQHF. The DNA of the CDR3 is TGTGCCAGCAGTTCTGATACGGTTAGCAATCAGCCCCAGCATTTT.